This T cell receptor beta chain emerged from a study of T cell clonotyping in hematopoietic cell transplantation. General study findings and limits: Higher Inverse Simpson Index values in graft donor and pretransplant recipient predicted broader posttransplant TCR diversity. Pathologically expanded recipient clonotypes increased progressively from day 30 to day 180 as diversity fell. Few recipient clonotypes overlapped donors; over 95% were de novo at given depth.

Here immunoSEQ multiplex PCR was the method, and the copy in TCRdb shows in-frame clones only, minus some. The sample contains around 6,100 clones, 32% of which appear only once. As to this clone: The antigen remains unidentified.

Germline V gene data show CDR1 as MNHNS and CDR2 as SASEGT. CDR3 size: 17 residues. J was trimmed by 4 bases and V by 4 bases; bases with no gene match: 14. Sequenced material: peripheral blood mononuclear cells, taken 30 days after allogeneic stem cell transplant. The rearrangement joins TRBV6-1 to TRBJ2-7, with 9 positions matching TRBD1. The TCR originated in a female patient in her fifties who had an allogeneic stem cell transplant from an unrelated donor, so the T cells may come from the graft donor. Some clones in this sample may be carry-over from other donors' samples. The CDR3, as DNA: TGTGCCAGCAGTGGCAGGCCGGGGACAGGGTCTATTTACGAGCAGTACTTC. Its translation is CASSGRPGTGSIYEQYF.